This TCR beta chain was captured in a study of cytomegalovirus exposure and HLA in healthy donors. About the research overall: Early on, a data release was issued that held 65 million to 100 million unique TCRs from HLA-typed donors. Whole-study results and caveats: Per a prior analysis, the majority of TCR beta V segments were productive roughly 90% or roughly 30% of the time.

With regard to this clone: Its matching antigen is unknown.

V lost 6 bases, J lost 1 base, and 9 bases lay in between. Germline V gene data show CDR1 as MDHEN and CDR2 as SYDVKM. This CDR3 spans 13 amino acids. PCR used 60 Vbeta primers and 13 Jbeta primers. TCRdb's table, derived via immunoSEQ multiplex PCR, lists solely in-frame clones and lacks some. The data hold about 180,000 clones, with around 81% observed a single time. The receptor's source is a woman under 40 in good health and CMV-seronegative. The rearrangement links TRBV28 to TRBJ1-2; tentative D call: TRBD1 (6 bases). Sequences were obtained from PBMCs. The CDR3 here is CASREDSNYGYTF. The CDR3 bases are TGTGCCAGCAGAGAGGACAGTAACTATGGCTACACCTTC.